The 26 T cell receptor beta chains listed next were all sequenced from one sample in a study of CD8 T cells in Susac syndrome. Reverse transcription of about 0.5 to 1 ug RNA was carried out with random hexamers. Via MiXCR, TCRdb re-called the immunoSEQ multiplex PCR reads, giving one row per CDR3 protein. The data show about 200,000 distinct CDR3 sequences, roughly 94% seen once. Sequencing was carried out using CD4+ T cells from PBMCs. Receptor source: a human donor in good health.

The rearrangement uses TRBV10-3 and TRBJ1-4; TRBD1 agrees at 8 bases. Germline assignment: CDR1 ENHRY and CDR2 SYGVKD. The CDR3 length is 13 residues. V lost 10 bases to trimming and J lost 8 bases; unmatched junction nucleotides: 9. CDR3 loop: CATRTGPDEKLFF. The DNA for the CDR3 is TGTGCCACCCGGACAGGGCCGGACGAAAAACTGTTTTTT.

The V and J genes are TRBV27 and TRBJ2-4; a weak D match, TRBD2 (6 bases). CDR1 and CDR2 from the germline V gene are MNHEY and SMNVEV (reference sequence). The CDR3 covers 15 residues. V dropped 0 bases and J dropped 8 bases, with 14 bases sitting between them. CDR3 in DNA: TGTGCCAGCAGTTTATCCCCGTATCGGGAGCACATTCAGTACTTC. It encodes CASSLSPYREHIQYF.

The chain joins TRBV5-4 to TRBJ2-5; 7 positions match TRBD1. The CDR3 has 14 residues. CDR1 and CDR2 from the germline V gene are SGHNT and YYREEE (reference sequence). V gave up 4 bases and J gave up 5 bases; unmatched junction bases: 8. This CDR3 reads CASSQNRGYETQYF. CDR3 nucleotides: TGTGCCAGCAGCCAGAACAGGGGCTATGAGACCCAGTACTTC. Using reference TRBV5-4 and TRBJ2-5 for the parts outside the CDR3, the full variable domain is ETGVTQSPTHLIKTRGQQVTLRCSSQSGHNTVSWYQQALGQGPQFIFQYYREEENGRGNFPPRFSGLQFPNYSSELNVNALELDDSALYLCASSQNRGYETQYFGPGTRLLVL.

The CDR3 bases are TGTGCCAGCACCCCCGCAGGGTTGAGAGAGCAGTACTTC. It specifies CASTPAGLREQYF. The chain is built from TRBV12-3 or TRBV12-4 and TRBJ2-7; weak D call: TRBD1 (5 bases). This CDR3 contains 13 residues. Trimming left V 7 bases short and J 7 bases short, with 17 bases between.

DNA for the CDR3: TGCAGTGCCCAGGGGGTCGCGGACACCGGGGAGCTGTTTTTT. This gives the protein CSAQGVADTGELFF. The chain is built from TRBV20-1 and TRBJ2-2, with 7 bases lining up with TRBD1. The trim removed 6 bases at V and 3 bases at J, leaving 7 bases unmatched. The CDR3 covers 14 residues. The V gene's germline CDR1 is DFQATT and CDR2 SNEGSKA (reference sequence).

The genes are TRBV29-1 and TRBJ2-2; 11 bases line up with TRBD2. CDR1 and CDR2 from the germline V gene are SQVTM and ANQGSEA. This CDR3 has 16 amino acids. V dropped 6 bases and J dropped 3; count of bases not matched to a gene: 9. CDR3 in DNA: TGCAGCGTAAAACCCGGGACTAGCGGTTACACCGGGGAGCTGTTTTTT. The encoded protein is CSVKPGTSGYTGELFF.

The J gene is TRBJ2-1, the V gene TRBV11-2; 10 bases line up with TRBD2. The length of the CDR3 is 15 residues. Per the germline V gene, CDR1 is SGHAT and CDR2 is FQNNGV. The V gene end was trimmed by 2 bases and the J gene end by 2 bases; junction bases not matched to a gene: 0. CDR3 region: CASSLLAGAYNEQFF. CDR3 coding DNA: TGTGCCAGCAGCTTACTAGCGGGGGCCTACAATGAGCAGTTCTTC.

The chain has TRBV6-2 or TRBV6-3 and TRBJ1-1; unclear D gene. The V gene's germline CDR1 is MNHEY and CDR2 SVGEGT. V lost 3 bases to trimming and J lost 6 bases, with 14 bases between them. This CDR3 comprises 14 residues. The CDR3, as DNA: TGTGCCAGCAGTTATTCTAGGGCGACCGCTGAAGCTTTCTTT. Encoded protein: CASSYSRATAEAFF.

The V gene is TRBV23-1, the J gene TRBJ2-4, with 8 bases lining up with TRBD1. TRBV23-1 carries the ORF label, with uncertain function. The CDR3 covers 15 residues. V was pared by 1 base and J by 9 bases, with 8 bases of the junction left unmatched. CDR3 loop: CASSQYRGAGGIQYF. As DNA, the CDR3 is TGCGCCAGCAGTCAATACAGGGGGGCAGGGGGCATTCAGTACTTC.

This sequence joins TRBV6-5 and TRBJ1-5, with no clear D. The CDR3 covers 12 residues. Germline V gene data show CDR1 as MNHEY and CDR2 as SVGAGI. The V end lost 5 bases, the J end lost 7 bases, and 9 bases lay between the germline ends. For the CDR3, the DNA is TGTGCCAGCAGTGAAGACCGACAGCCCCAGCATTTT. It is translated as CASSEDRQPQHF.

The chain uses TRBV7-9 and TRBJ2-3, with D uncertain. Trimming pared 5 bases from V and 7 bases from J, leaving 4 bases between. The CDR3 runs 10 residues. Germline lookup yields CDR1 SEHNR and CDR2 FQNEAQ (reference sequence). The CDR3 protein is CASSRNTQYF. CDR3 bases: TGTGCCAGCAGCCGAAATACGCAGTATTTT.

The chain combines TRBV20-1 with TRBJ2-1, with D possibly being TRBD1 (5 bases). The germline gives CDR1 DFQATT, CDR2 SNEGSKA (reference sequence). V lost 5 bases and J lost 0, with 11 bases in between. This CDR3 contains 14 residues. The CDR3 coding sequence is TGCAGTGCTGGGAAAGACAGCTCCTACAATGAGCAGTTCTTC. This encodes CSAGKDSSYNEQFF.

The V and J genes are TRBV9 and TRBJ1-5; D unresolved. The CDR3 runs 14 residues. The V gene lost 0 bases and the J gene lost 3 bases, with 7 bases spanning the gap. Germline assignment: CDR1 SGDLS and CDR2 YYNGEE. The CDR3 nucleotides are TGTGCCAGCAGCGTAGAACCGTACAATCAGCCCCAGCATTTT. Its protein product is CASSVEPYNQPQHF.

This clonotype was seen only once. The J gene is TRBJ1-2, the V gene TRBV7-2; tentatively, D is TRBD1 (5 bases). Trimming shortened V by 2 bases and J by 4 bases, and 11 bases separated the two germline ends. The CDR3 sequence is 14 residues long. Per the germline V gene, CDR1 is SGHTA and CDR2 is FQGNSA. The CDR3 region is CASSLKGAVYGYTF. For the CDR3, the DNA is TGTGCCAGCAGCTTAAAAGGGGCCGTCTATGGCTACACCTTC.

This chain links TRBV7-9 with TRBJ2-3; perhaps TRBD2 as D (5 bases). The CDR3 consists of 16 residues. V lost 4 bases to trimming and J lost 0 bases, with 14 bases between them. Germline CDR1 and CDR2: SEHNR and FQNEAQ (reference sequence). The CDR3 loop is CASSSPKAVSTDTQYF. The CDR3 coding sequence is TGTGCCAGCAGCTCCCCCAAAGCGGTCAGCACAGATACGCAGTATTTT.

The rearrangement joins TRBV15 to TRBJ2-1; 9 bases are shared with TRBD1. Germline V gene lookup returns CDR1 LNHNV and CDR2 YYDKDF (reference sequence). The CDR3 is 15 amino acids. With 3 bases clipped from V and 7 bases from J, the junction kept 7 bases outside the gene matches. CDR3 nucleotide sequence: TGTGCCACCAGCAGGGACAGGGGACGAGGAAATGAGCAGTTCTTC. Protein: CATSRDRGRGNEQFF.

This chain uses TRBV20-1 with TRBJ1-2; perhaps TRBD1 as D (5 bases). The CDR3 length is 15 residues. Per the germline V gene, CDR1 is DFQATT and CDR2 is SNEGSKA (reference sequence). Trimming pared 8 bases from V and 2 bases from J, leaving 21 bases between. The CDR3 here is CSPKGGNRDNYGYTF. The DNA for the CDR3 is TGCAGTCCTAAGGGCGGGAATAGGGACAACTATGGCTACACCTTC.

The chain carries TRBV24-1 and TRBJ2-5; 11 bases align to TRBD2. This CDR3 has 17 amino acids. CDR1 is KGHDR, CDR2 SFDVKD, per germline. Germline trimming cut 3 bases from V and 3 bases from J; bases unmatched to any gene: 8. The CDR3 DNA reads TGTGCCACCAGTGATCCTGCCGGACTAGCGGGCGAAGAGACCCAGTACTTC. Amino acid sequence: CATSDPAGLAGEETQYF.

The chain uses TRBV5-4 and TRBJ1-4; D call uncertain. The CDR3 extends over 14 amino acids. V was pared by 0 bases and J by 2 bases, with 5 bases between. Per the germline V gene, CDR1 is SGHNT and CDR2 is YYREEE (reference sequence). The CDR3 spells CASSLVGTNEKLFF. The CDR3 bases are TGTGCCAGCAGCTTGGTAGGGACTAATGAAAAACTGTTTTTT.

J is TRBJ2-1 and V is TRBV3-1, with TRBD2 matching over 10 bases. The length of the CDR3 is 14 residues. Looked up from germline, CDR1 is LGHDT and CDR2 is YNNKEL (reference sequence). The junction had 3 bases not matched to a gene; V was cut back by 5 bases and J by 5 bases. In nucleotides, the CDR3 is TGTGCCAGCAGCAAGGGACTAGCGCACAATGAGCAGTTCTTC. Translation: CASSKGLAHNEQFF.

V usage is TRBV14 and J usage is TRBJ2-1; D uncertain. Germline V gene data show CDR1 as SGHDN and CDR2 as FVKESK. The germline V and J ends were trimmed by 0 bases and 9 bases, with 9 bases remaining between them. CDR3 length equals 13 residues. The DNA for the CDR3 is TGTGCCAGCAGCCAAGATCTCGACGGTGAGCAGTTCTTC. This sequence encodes CASSQDLDGEQFF.

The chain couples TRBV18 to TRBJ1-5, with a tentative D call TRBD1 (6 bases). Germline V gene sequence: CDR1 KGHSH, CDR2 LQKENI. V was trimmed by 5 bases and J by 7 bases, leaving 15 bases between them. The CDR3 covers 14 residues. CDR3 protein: CASSVEGVYQPQHF. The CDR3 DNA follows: TGTGCCAGCTCAGTGGAGGGGGTTTACCAGCCCCAGCATTTT.

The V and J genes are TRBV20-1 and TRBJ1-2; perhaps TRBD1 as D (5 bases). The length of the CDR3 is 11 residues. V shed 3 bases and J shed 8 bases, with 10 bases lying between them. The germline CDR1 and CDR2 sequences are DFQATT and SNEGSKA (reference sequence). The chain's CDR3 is CSARGTEGYTF. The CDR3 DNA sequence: TGCAGTGCTAGGGGGACCGAAGGCTACACCTTC.

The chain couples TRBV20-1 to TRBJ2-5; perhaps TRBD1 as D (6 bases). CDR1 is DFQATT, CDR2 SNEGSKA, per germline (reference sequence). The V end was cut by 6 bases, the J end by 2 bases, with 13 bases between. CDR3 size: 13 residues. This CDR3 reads CSADWTAQETQYF. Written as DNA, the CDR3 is TGCAGTGCCGACTGGACAGCTCAAGAGACCCAGTACTTC.

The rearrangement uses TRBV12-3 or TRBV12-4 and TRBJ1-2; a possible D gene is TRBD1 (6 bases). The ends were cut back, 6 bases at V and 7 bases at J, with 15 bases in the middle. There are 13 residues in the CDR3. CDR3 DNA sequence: TGTGCCAGCAGCCCGTCAGGACAGTTTGGCTACACCTTC. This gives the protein CASSPSGQFGYTF.

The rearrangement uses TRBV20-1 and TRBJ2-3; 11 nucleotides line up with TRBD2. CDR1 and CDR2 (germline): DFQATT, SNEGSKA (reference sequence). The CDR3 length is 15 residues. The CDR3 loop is CSAEASGGSRDTQYF. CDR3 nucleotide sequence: TGCAGCGCCGAAGCTAGCGGGGGGTCAAGGGATACGCAGTATTTT.